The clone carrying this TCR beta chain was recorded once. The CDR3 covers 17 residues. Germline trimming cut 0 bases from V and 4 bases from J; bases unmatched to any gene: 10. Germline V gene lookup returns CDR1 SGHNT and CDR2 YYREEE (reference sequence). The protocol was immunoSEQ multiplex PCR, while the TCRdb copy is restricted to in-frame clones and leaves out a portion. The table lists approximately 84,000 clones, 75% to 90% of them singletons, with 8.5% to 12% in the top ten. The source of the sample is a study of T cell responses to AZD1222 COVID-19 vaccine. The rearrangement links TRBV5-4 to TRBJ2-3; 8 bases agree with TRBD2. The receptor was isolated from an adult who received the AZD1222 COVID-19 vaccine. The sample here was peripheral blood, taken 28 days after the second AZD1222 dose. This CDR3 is CASSLVIGGGRPDTQYF. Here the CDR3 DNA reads TGTGCCAGCAGCTTGGTCATAGGCGGGGGGAGACCAGATACGCAGTATTTT.